This passage covers 14 T cell receptor beta chains from one sample sequenced in a study of PD-L1 blockade in urothelial cancer. Data came from immunoSEQ multiplex PCR; TCRdb stores just in-frame clones and leaves some out. The sample includes around 66,000 clones, about 81% seen only once; the top ten take about 1.6%. The time point here: pretreatment peripheral blood. The sample in question was PBMCs, obtained around atezolizumab (anti-PD-L1) treatment. These receptors were obtained from a man aged 65 to 79 with urothelial cancer.

The chain links TRBV7-2 to TRBJ2-3, with a possible D match to TRBD2 (7 bases). The germline gives CDR1 SGHTA, CDR2 FQGNSA. The CDR3 loop spans 14 amino acids. Trimming took 4 bases from V and 2 from J, leaving 10 bases between them. This CDR3 is CASSSRGATDTQYF. The CDR3 DNA sequence: TGTGCCAGCAGCTCTCGGGGGGCCACAGATACGCAGTATTTT.

The chain is built from TRBV10-2 and TRBJ1-1, with a possible D match to TRBD1 (6 bases). The CDR3 runs to 15 residues. V was cut by 3 bases and J by 6 bases, with 17 bases left in between. CDR1 and CDR2 from the germline V gene are WSHSY and SAAADI. In nucleotides, the CDR3 is TGCGCCAGCAGTGATCGGGACGAGGGGGACGCTGAAGCTTTCTTT. It yields the protein CASSDRDEGDAEAFF.

This rearrangement joins TRBV5-1 to TRBJ1-1, with D possibly matching TRBD1 (5 bases). The germline gives CDR1 SGHRS, CDR2 YFSETQ. V lost 4 bases and J 1 base, leaving 17 bases between the germline ends. The CDR3 consists of 16 residues. CDR3 sequence reads: CASSIGGIRANTEAFF. The DNA for the CDR3 is TGCGCCAGCAGCATTGGGGGGATTCGGGCGAACACTGAAGCTTTCTTT.

The chain uses TRBV5-1 and TRBJ2-1, with TRBD2 matching over 7 bases. Per the germline V gene, CDR1 is SGHRS and CDR2 is YFSETQ. With 7 bases clipped from V and 0 bases from J, the junction kept 25 bases outside the gene matches. The CDR3 totals 21 residues. As DNA, the CDR3 is TGCGCCAGCTTTGCGTCTATGGGGGGGACCGGTCGACCAAGCTCCTACAATGAGCAGTTCTTC. Amino acids: CASFASMGGTGRPSSYNEQFF.

CDR3 DNA sequence: TGTGCCTACTCAAAGGGGGACGATTATAACTATGGCTACACCTTC. This gives the protein CAYSKGDDYNYGYTF. The chain employs TRBV30 and TRBJ1-2; D may be TRBD1 (6 bases). The CDR3 length is 15 residues. The ends were cut back, 7 bases at V and 1 base at J, with 19 bases in the middle. Germline V gene sequence: CDR1 GTSNPN, CDR2 SVGIG (reference sequence).

Only a few counts were recorded for this clone. This rearrangement joins TRBV28 to TRBJ1-1, with D possibly matching TRBD1 (6 bases). There are 13 residues in the CDR3. V was trimmed by 5 bases and J by 11 bases, leaving 18 bases between them. Germline V lookup: CDR1 MDHEN, CDR2 SYDVKM. CDR3 sequence (DNA): TGTGCCAGCAGTCTCCAGGGGTCGGGTGAGGCTTTCTTT. Translating gives CASSLQGSGEAFF.

The rearrangement links TRBV4-1 to TRBJ2-1, with TRBD2 identical over 11 bases. The trim removed 2 bases at V and 4 bases at J, leaving 7 bases unmatched. CDR3 length equals 17 residues. Germline V gives CDR1 MGHRA, CDR2 YSYEKL. The CDR3 nucleotides are TGCGCCAGCAGCCAAAAGGGCGGGACTAGCGGATACAATGAGCAGTTCTTC. It yields the protein CASSQKGGTSGYNEQFF.

A few counts support this clone. This sequence joins TRBV7-9 and TRBJ2-1; D is possibly TRBD2 (6 bases). In germline, CDR1 is SEHNR, CDR2 FQNEAQ (reference sequence). V dropped 2 bases and J dropped 4 bases, with 12 bases sitting between them. CDR3 length: 15 residues. The CDR3 DNA follows: TGTGCCAGCAGCTTACGGGAGTCATCATACAATGAGCAGTTCTTC. Translating it yields CASSLRESSYNEQFF.

This clone appeared a few times. CDR3 residues: CASSSGQGVDEQYF. The CDR3, as DNA: TGTGCCAGCAGCAGCGGACAGGGAGTGGACGAGCAGTACTTC. The rearrangement links TRBV4-2 to TRBJ2-7; 8 bases agree with TRBD1. The CDR3 totals 14 residues. CDR1 is LGHNA and CDR2 is YNFKEQ in the germline V gene. The ends lost 5 bases at V and 5 bases at J; junction bases unmatched: 8.

The chain joins TRBV27 to TRBJ2-3; perhaps TRBD2 as D (6 bases). Trimming removed 5 bases at V and 3 bases at J, with 21 bases between. This CDR3 contains 17 residues. Per germline, CDR1 MNHEY and CDR2 SMNVEV (reference sequence). CDR3 in DNA: TGTGCCAGCAGTCCCCGAACCCGGAGGGTAGGAACAGATACGCAGTATTTT. Amino acid sequence: CASSPRTRRVGTDTQYF.

The gene calls are TRBV6-6 and TRBJ2-5; 10 bases line up with TRBD1. CDR1 is MNHNY and CDR2 is SVGAGI in the germline V gene (reference sequence). V dropped 4 bases and J dropped 5; count of bases not matched to a gene: 4. The CDR3 length is 14 residues. This chain's CDR3 is CASSSGQGLETQYF. The CDR3 DNA follows: TGTGCCAGCAGTTCGGGACAGGGGTTGGAGACCCAGTACTTC.

The V and J genes are TRBV9 and TRBJ2-5; 10 positions match TRBD2. Germline CDR1 SGDLS, CDR2 YYNGEE. The CDR3 is 14 residues long. V shed 4 bases, J shed 5 bases, and the junction held 5 bases outside the gene matches. The CDR3 loop reads CASSSSGSLETQYF. CDR3 nucleotide sequence: TGTGCCAGCAGCTCTAGCGGGAGCTTGGAGACCCAGTACTTC.

The CDR3 nucleotides are TGTGCCAGCAGCTTACCGGGACTAGCGCGACTCGGGGAGCTGTTTTTT. Translation: CASSLPGLARLGELFF. The chain combines TRBV13 with TRBJ2-2; the match to TRBD2 covers 10 bases. The CDR3 covers 16 residues. Trimming took 2 bases from V and 7 from J; bases not matched to a gene: 7. Germline CDR1 and CDR2: PRHDT and FYEKMQ (reference sequence).

This clone was picked up a small number of times. The chain employs TRBV25-1 and TRBJ2-7, with a weak D call TRBD1 (6 bases). V was pared by 4 bases and J by 3 bases, with 13 bases between. This CDR3 is built from 14 residues. Germline values: CDR1 MGHDK, CDR2 SYGVNS. CDR3 protein: CASSGWTESYEQYF. CDR3 nucleotides: TGTGCCAGCAGTGGTTGGACAGAGAGCTACGAGCAGTACTTC.